A selection of T cell receptor beta chains follows, all from one sample in a study of control samples from healthy donors and cancer patients. TCRdb keeps only in-frame clones here, not all; method: immunoSEQ multiplex PCR. The sample carries approximately 100,000 clones, approximately 87% recorded once. The source material was blood. All receptors come from a woman aged 40 to 50 in good health. Each CDR3 is given with its conserved first and last residue. D genes are given only for firm matches. Some rows have no size entry. The others give once, few or many, or a class for an expanded clone.

D gene | J gene | clone size | V gene | CDR3 protein | CDR3 DNA
- | TRBJ1-5 | - | TRBV6-6 | CASSYSERVNQPQHF | TGTGCCAGCAGTTACTCAGAGAGGGTCAATCAGCCCCAGCATTTT
- | TRBJ1-4 | - | TRBV4-3 | CASSRDGREDEKLFF | TGCGCCAGCAGCCGAGACGGCAGGGAGGATGAAAAACTGTTTTTT
- | TRBJ1-6 | - | TRBV6-5 | CASSYRGDDSPLHF | TGTGCCAGCAGTTACAGGGGGGATGATTCACCCCTCCACTTT
- | TRBJ1-1 | - | TRBV7-9 | CASSFVGNTEAFF | TGTGCCAGCAGCTTTGTGGGGAACACTGAAGCTTTCTTT
- | TRBJ2-1 | - | TRBV2 | CASKGFEQFF | TGTGCCAGCAAAGGATTTGAGCAGTTCTTC
TRBD1 | TRBJ1-3 | once | TRBV11-3 | CASSWTQGAGNTIYF | TGTGCCAGCAGCTGGACCCAGGGGGCGGGAAACACCATATATTTT
- | TRBJ1-1 | - | TRBV5-1 | CASSLGWELDTEAFF | TGCGCCAGCAGCTTGGGCTGGGAATTAGACACTGAAGCTTTCTTT
- | TRBJ2-3 | once | TRBV7-9 | CASSLVGTDTQYF | TGTGCCAGCAGCTTAGTAGGGACAGATACGCAGTATTTT
- | TRBJ2-3 | - | TRBV5-6 | CASSSPGSGPTDTQYF | TGTGCCAGCAGCTCACCCGGGTCAGGCCCCACAGATACGCAGTATTTT
- | TRBJ1-1 | - | TRBV14 | CASSLTLGTEAFF | TGTGCCAGCAGCCTAACACTGGGAACTGAAGCTTTCTTT
- | TRBJ1-1 | - | TRBV23-1 | CASSHRHLNTEAFF | TGCGCCAGCAGTCACAGACACCTGAACACTGAAGCTTTCTTT
- | TRBJ2-6 | - | TRBV7-2 | CASSSVTGPRTF | TGTGCCAGCAGCTCCGTTACAGGGCCCAGGACTTTC
TRBD1 | TRBJ1-2 | - | TRBV11-3 | CASSQQGAEGYTF | TGTGCCAGCAGCCAACAGGGGGCGGAGGGCTACACCTTC
TRBD1 | TRBJ1-1 | - | TRBV25-1 | CASSWGQGGTEAFF | TGTGCCAGCAGTTGGGGACAGGGTGGGACTGAAGCTTTCTTT
- | TRBJ2-7 | - | TRBV7-6 | CASSLGRYYEQYF | TGTGCCAGCAGCTTAGGACGATACTACGAGCAGTACTTC
TRBD2 | TRBJ2-3 | - | TRBV9 | CASSVGGGYTDTQYF | TGTGCCAGCAGCGTAGGCGGGGGGTACACAGATACGCAGTATTTT
TRBD1 | TRBJ2-7 | - | TRBV2 | CASSGMDGTGQGLDDSYEQYF | TGTGCCAGCAGTGGGATGGATGGGACAGGGCAGGGATTGGATGACTCCTACGAGCAGTACTTC
TRBD1 | TRBJ1-5 | - | TRBV6-6 | CASRADRGRGNQPQHF | TGTGCCAGCAGAGCTGACAGGGGAAGAGGCAATCAGCCCCAGCATTTT
- | TRBJ2-6 | - | TRBV6-5 | CASSGGANVLTF | TGTGCCAGCTCGGGCGGGGCCAACGTCCTGACTTTC
- | TRBJ1-1 | - | TRBV25-1 | CASSEVKGKAFF | TGTGCCAGCAGTGAAGTCAAAGGTAAAGCTTTCTTT
- | TRBJ2-1 | - | TRBV10-3 | CAIKNYNEQFF | TGTGCCATCAAGAACTACAATGAGCAGTTCTTC
- | TRBJ1-5 | - | TRBV6-2/TRBV6-3 | CASSYVQLEDSNQPQHF | TGTGCCAGCAGTTACGTACAGCTCGAAGATAGCAATCAGCCCCAGCATTTT
- | TRBJ1-6 | - | TRBV19 | CASSTNTAINGNSPLHF | TGTGCCAGTAGTACAAACACAGCTATCAATGGGAATTCACCCCTCCACTTT
- | TRBJ1-1 | once | TRBV5-1 | CASSLFDPNTEAFF | TGCGCCAGCAGCTTGTTCGACCCGAACACTGAAGCTTTCTTT
TRBD1 | TRBJ1-2 | - | TRBV3-1/TRBV3-2 | CASSLHTGGSGGYTF | TGTGCCAGCAGCCTACATACAGGGGGCTCGGGCGGCTACACCTTC
TRBD1 | TRBJ1-1 | - | TRBV6-4 | CASRPTGGDTEAFF | TGTGCCAGCAGGCCGACAGGGGGGGACACTGAAGCTTTCTTT
TRBD1 | TRBJ2-4 | - | TRBV6-5 | CATTSSRTGKNIQYF | TGTGCCACCACTTCTTCCCGGACAGGGAAAAACATTCAGTACTTC
- | TRBJ1-1 | few | TRBV30 | CAWRAVRGTEAFF | TGTGCCTGGAGGGCCGTTCGGGGCACTGAAGCTTTCTTT
- | TRBJ1-2 | - | TRBV9 | CASSPFGYTF | TGTGCCAGCAGCCCCTTCGGCTACACCTTC
- | TRBJ1-4 | - | TRBV20-1 | CSASEGFSTNEKLFF | TGCAGTGCTAGTGAGGGTTTTTCTACTAATGAAAAACTGTTTTTT
- | TRBJ2-5 | - | TRBV7-4 | CASSLARNQQTQYF | TGTGCCAGCAGCTTAGCGAGGAACCAACAGACCCAGTACTTC
- | TRBJ2-5 | - | TRBV18 | CASSPPKGQETQYF | TGTGCCAGCTCACCACCGAAGGGTCAGGAGACCCAGTACTTC
- | TRBJ1-3 | - | TRBV9 | CASSVAPTFRANTIYF | TGTGCCAGCAGCGTAGCTCCCACTTTTAGGGCAAACACCATATATTTT
- | TRBJ1-1 | - | TRBV11-3 | CASSLYRNTEAFF | TGTGCCAGCAGCTTATATAGGAACACTGAAGCTTTCTTT
TRBD1 | TRBJ1-2 | - | TRBV2 | CASSEDRGRGGYTF | TGTGCCAGCAGTGAGGACAGGGGGCGGGGGGGCTACACCTTC
- | TRBJ1-5 | few | TRBV5-4 | CASRVWGKNQPQHF | TGTGCCAGCAGGGTCTGGGGGAAAAATCAGCCCCAGCATTTT
TRBD1 | TRBJ1-2 | - | TRBV29-1 | CSDDRDSNYGYTF | TGCAGCGACGACAGGGATTCTAACTATGGCTACACCTTC
- | TRBJ1-1 | - | TRBV12-3/TRBV12-4 | CASSRVEAFF | TGTGCCAGCAGCAGGGTTGAAGCTTTCTTT
- | TRBJ2-7 | - | TRBV3-1/TRBV3-2 | CASSQGGRGIYEQYF | TGTGCCAGCAGCCAGGGGGGGCGGGGGATATACGAGCAGTACTTC
- | TRBJ1-6 | - | TRBV7-4 | CASSLAHSHYWVMFYF | TGTGCCAGCAGCCTAGCACACAGCCATTACTGGGTTATGTTCTACTTT
TRBD1 | TRBJ1-5 | - | TRBV12-3/TRBV12-4 | CASSSSGGMPQHF | TGTGCCAGCAGTTCCTCAGGGGGGATGCCCCAGCATTTT
- | TRBJ1-1 | - | TRBV30 | CAWTLKNMNTEAFF | TGTGCCTGGACACTGAAGAACATGAACACTGAAGCTTTCTTT
TRBD1 | TRBJ1-1 | - | TRBV30 | CAWRGQAEAFF | TGTGCCTGGCGAGGACAGGCTGAAGCTTTCTTT
- | TRBJ1-1 | - | TRBV7-3 | CASSLRGVSGSTEAFF | TGTGCCAGCAGCTTAAGAGGGGTGAGTGGCTCCACTGAAGCTTTCTTT
- | TRBJ1-1 | - | TRBV6-4 | CASGQLVMNTEAFF | TGTGCCAGCGGACAGTTAGTGATGAACACTGAAGCTTTCTTT
TRBD2 | TRBJ2-1 | once | TRBV7-8 | CASSLRLAGVSNEQFF | TGTGCCAGCAGCTTAAGACTAGCGGGGGTGAGCAATGAGCAGTTCTTC
- | TRBJ1-5 | - | TRBV19 | CASSIPSRNQPQHF | TGTGCCAGTAGTATTCCGTCCAGAAATCAGCCCCAGCATTTT
TRBD1 | TRBJ1-2 | - | TRBV6-5 | CASSYSTGGYGYTF | TGTGCCAGCAGTTACTCGACAGGGGGCTATGGCTACACCTTC
- | TRBJ2-2 | once | TRBV13 | CASSRGARAGELFF | TGTGCCAGCAGCCGGGGAGCGAGGGCCGGGGAGCTGTTTTTT
TRBD1 | TRBJ2-7 | - | TRBV5-1 | CASSSQGASYEQYF | TGCGCCAGCAGCTCTCAGGGGGCAAGCTACGAGCAGTACTTC